A single T cell receptor beta chain is shown here with its context. The antigen it recognizes is unknown. Per-base quality was not reported, and no clone a single base away is much larger than it. In total, approximately 700 healthy bone marrow donors made up the cohort. At the time of sampling, every cohort member was nominally healthy, though immune exposures that went unrecorded were likely present. The donor was CMV seropositive and was included in the group of around 300 seropositive cohort members. A peripheral blood sample was collected from each donor, and TCR beta sequencing was performed on peripheral blood mononuclear cells. The Qiagen DNeasy Blood Extraction Kit was used to extract genomic DNA from the blood cell samples. CDR1 SGHTA and CDR2 FQGTGA are derived from the germline V gene. Including cysteine and phenylalanine, the CDR3 has 14 amino acids. Only the CDR3 part of the read is kept: 42 bases, read in frame from the first base. V drops 4 bases and J drops 1 base, leaving 10 bases in between.

The sample belongs to a study of cytomegalovirus exposure and HLA in healthy donors (dated by TCRdb to 2015 to 2018). Broadly, across the study: According to an earlier analysis of 450 to 650 of the donors, about 179 million T cells yielded 117 million unique TCR beta sequences and roughly 280 Gb of sequence data. An early release that covered around 590 HLA-typed donors contained about 300 gigabases of sequencing data and approximately 85 million unique TCR sequences. Of the roughly 400 genotyped donors, 65% to 90% were placed in the genetic ancestry cluster associated with self-reported Caucasian donors. The study aimed to test whether signatures of past pathogen exposure could be identified by cataloging public T cell receptors. The study profiled the T cell repertoires of some 610 subjects by immunosequencing and related them to cytomegalovirus serostatus. Along with the 666-subject first cohort, a separate validation cohort of over a hundred different subjects was used. To predict cytomegalovirus infection status, the study combined high-throughput TCR immunosequencing, statistical association of individual TCRs with disease status, and machine learning. In a later analysis, previously published TCR beta repertoires from 666 donors were re-analyzed and high-resolution HLA genotyping was added so that TCR occurrence patterns could be studied. Rather than drawing on any new phenotypic data, the later analysis identified candidate immune exposures from TCR beta sequences and the way those sequences occurred across donors. An earlier analysis of 587 of the donors applied high-throughput TCR beta sequencing to assess whether each TCR beta V gene segment acted as functional or pseudogenic. Donor age, sex, ethnicity and CMV serostatus were collected together with the repertoire data. A later genetic analysis used genome-wide SNP genotypes for about 60% of the roughly 670 donors, treating that subset as a discovery cohort. All discovery cohort repertoires had been generated on a single sequencing platform. HLA typing included class I and class II loci at four-digit resolution. The number of typed donors differed by locus: roughly 620-630 for A, B, C, DRB1 and DQB1; 522 for DQA1; approximately 610 for DPA1; and 400 to 480 for DPB1. A handful of DR-DQ haplotypes were handled as single units for association and clustering because linkage in the cohort was strong. Among 350 to 400 genotyped donors of the cohort, an average of 235,054 unique TCR beta nucleotide sequences were sequenced per donor, roughly 18% of them non-productive. General findings and caveats noted by the study authors: The cohort was sequenced for TCR beta chains only, and without alpha or paired-chain data the features that could be detected were limited. The classifier was reported to diagnose cytomegalovirus status with high specificity and sensitivity in both the original and validation cohorts. The authors suggested that the approach could potentially be extended to other disease states and immunological phenotypes. A group of highly shared sequence variants was considered likely to be a technical artifact of the sequencing pipeline. An association between a missense DCLRE1C variant and V-gene and J-gene trimming of TCR beta chains was found in a later genetic analysis and replicated in an independent cohort. CMV serostatus was the only immune exposure information available for the cohort. Sequencing depth was assumed to be roughly uniform across donors in the presence/absence analyses, though that assumption may not hold. A few of the identified cytomegalovirus-associated TCR beta chains were confirmed in vitro to be specific for cytomegalovirus antigens. In an earlier analysis of several hundred of the donors, most TCR beta V segments were observed in productive rearrangements about 87% or about 30% of the time, broadly matching IMGT annotations. When HLA alleles, especially DR and DQ, strongly co-occurred, TCR associations were difficult to assign to individual alleles. Because the 87-base-pair reads could not distinguish some IMGT-functional V segments, including TRBV6-2 and TRBV6-3, those segments were excluded. A total of 150 or so TCR beta chains were listed by the study as associated with cytomegalovirus. In a later analysis, the rate of TCR association differed among HLA loci, with DRB1 alleles having the most associated TCRs and HLA-C alleles having the fewest. About 17 rarely observed V segments, including chromosome 9 orphons, were excluded from the earlier analysis of about 600 of the donors because counts were too low. According to a later analysis, parvovirus B19, influenza, CMV and Epstein-Barr virus appeared linked to several top co-occurrence clusters. A later genetic analysis reported fewer N-insertions in productive TCRs among donors in an Asian-associated ancestry cluster than the approximately 700-donor mean. Correlated functional status among segregating V segments might reflect linkage disequilibrium, but an unknown experimental factor could not be ruled out. A further reported finding was that TCR beta sequences accurately predicted the HLA-A and HLA-B alleles for most subjects in the first cohort. According to a later analysis, most CMV-associated TCR beta chains appeared to be HLA-restricted, and the HLA associations seemed to be driven largely by CMV exposure. In a later analysis, HLA-associated TCR beta chains were found to be more clonally expanded and to have lower generation probabilities than equally common non-associated chains. HLA typing was unavailable for some donors at each locus, so association tests used only the typed subset. Most TCR sequences were observed very rarely across donors, whereas some public TCRs were present in many individuals. In a later analysis, more than 15,000 TCR beta sequences were associated with specific HLA alleles at a false discovery rate of 0.05.

Receptors were amplified or captured by the immunoSEQ multiplex PCR assay. A mixture of 60 forward primers for TCR Vbeta segments and 13 reverse primers for TCR Jbeta segments was used in the multiplex PCR. A multiplex PCR assay on genomic DNA amplified the CDR3 region of rearranged TCR beta genes. On the Illumina HiSeq System, the amplified TCR beta libraries were sequenced as 87-base-pair reads. Per the authors' processing: Across the 670 or so repertoires, a later analysis counted tens of millions of unique TCR beta chains, roughly 11 million of which were shared by at least two donors. Raw reads were error-corrected and collapsed into unique sequences with a nearest-neighbor algorithm that merged closely related sequences to remove PCR and sequencing errors. To assign V, D and J gene segments, CDR3 sequences were aligned to IMGT reference sequences. For a sequence to be retained, a match of at least six nucleotides was required to both a V gene segment and a J gene segment. A rearrangement was called productive if the CDR3 had no stop codons and remained in frame with V and J, and every other rearrangement was called non-productive. Following IMGT convention, CDR3 was defined as the stretch from the second conserved V-encoded cysteine to the conserved J-encoded phenylalanine. The earlier analysis of about 560 of the donors excluded any sequence lacking an unambiguous match to a single V gene segment. In an earlier analysis of 587 of the donors, V segments were called functional above 56.7% productive rearrangements and were called segregating when the between-donor standard deviation exceeded 5%. To diagnose cytomegalovirus status from the catalog of TCR beta chain sequences, a statistical classification framework was built. In a later analysis, V and J genes were assigned by comparing TCR nucleotide sequences against IMGT/GENE-DB human TR gene sequences. The TCRdist pipeline was used in a later analysis to assign CDR3 sequences and most-parsimonious VDJ recombination scenarios. In a later analysis, every TCR beta chain was defined by the combination of its CDR3 amino acid sequence and its V-gene family, and reads without a unique V-gene family were dropped. In a later analysis, fewer than 650 highly shared, low-generation-probability nucleotide sequences were removed to address suspected cross-contamination and a sequencing artifact. In a later analysis, a clonal expansion index for each public chain was calculated from normalized within-repertoire ranks of inferred template counts. In a later analysis, generation probabilities were computed using a VDJ recombination model fitted to out-of-frame rearrangements, and the results were checked against IGoR. A later analysis scored TCR-TCR, TCR-HLA and TCR-CMV co-occurrence with hypergeometric tests, applying a repertoire-size bias correction to TCR pairs. A later analysis estimated false discovery rates by permuting HLA or CMV assignments 20 times. In a later analysis, co-occurring TCRs were grouped using DBSCAN, with TCRdist sequence similarity added in when clustering inside HLA-allele-positive subsets. Repertoires with fewer than 30,000 or more than 120,000 public chains, plus five repertoires with anomalous nucleotide sharing, were excluded from co-occurrence clustering. What TCRdb holds here is the immuneACCESS table cut down to in-frame rearrangements. Part of the clones is not present; checked against another copy, under half of the missing clones reflect an unresolved V gene, and the others are unexplained. From that table come the V and J calls and clone size; the DNA was used to work out D and trimming. This sample holds 80,000 or so clones; 65% to 75% were observed only once. About 20% of the sample is in the top ten clones.

Source material: PBMCs. The chain is encoded by TRBV7-3 joined to TRBJ1-1; perhaps TRBD1 is the D gene, with 6 bases matching. The sequence came from a young man in good health and CMV-seropositive. The encoded CDR3 is CASSYTGTNTEAFF. Read as DNA, the sequence is TGTGCCAGCAGCTACACAGGGACGAACACTGAAGCTTTCTTT.